This T cell receptor beta chain appears in the sequencing data of a study of blood T cell repertoires in COVID-19. The CDR3 totals 16 residues. The junction had 3 bases not matched to a gene; V was cut back by 1 base and J by 0 bases. Germline assignment: CDR1 MDHEN and CDR2 SYDVKM. Some clones are missing from TCRdb's copy, which holds only in-frame ones; the method was immunoSEQ multiplex PCR. Of approximately 120,000 clones in the sample, approximately 87% were seen once. The receptor's source is a woman aged 55-69 years with acute or convalescent COVID-19. The V call is TRBV28, the J call TRBJ2-3, with 8 bases that match TRBD2. The sequenced sample was peripheral blood. In nucleotides, the CDR3 is TGTGCCAGCAGTTTATCTGCTAGCGGGAGCACAGATACGCAGTATTTT. This codes for CASSLSASGSTDTQYF.